This TCR beta chain emerged from a study of CXCR3-negative and CXCR3-positive naive CD8 T cells. Study details: Each library held about 1.5 +/- 0.3 million TRB reads, about 140 million in total.

The CDR3 spans 16 residues. Germline CDR1 is LNHDA and CDR2 is SQIVND (reference sequence). With UMI labels, 5' RACE was used to prepare the TRB cDNA libraries. TCRdb re-analyzed the 5' RACE reads; it lists each CDR3 protein once, without DNA. Its clone listing holds several thousand distinct CDR3 sequences. Regarding this clonotype: The antigen is undetermined.

Regarding the study as a whole: CXCR3-expressing naive cells carried TRB CDR3s more hydrophobic than those of CXCR3-negative naive cells. Memory CD8+ T cell repertoires were far less diverse than both naive subsets. Similar levels of surface CD5 were seen between naive subsets; TCR strength was inferred from TRB CDR3 properties.

The TCR sequence derives from a human donor in good health. Some clones in this sample may be carry-over from other donors' samples. The chain links TRBV19 to TRBJ2-4; there is no DNA to check the TCRdb D call of TRBD2. Material for sequencing was naive CXCR3+ CD8+ T cells from blood. As to subset: CD45RO-CCR7+CD27+CD95- naive CD8+ T cells expressing CXCR3 (TNR3+). The CDR3 reads CASSIEAGVPKNIQYF.